Listed below are T cell receptor beta chains from one sample, sequenced in a study of OX40 agonist ivuxolimab in advanced cancers. Clones were read by immunoSEQ multiplex PCR, and TCRdb kept only the in-frame ones, dropping some. This table has about 82,000 clones, 75% to 90% appearing once. The sample consisted of CD4+ or CD8+ T cells sorted from blood, taken in a trial of the OX40 agonist ivuxolimab. These receptors came from an adult with an advanced solid tumor such as melanoma, head and neck, liver or kidney cancer. The conserved cysteine and the conserved F or W are not part of the CDR3 here. Clone size is given for some rows only: seen once, a few or many times, or a class if the clone is expanded.

CDR3,size,J,V
ASSLGRGFSGANVLT,-,TRBJ2-6,TRBV5-6
ASTLETGRQPQH,-,TRBJ1-5,TRBV2
ASSFQRGASVSTYEQY,-,TRBJ2-7,TRBV5-1
ASSYSRGLYGYT,-,TRBJ1-2,TRBV6-5
ASSFVGGQETQY,-,TRBJ2-5,TRBV5-1
SARAPGGYT,-,TRBJ1-2,TRBV20-1
ASSLMGQGGEKLF,once,TRBJ1-4,TRBV5-1
ASSPTGTGAEKLF,-,TRBJ1-4,TRBV7-9
ASMREGNQPQH,once,TRBJ1-5,TRBV2
ASSLADGNTEAF,-,TRBJ1-1,TRBV5-1
ASSPPRGAESTDTQY,-,TRBJ2-3,TRBV18
ASSLGVHQPQH,-,TRBJ1-5,TRBV14
ASSEERGYNEQF,-,TRBJ2-1,TRBV6-4
ASSVDVGLNIQY,-,TRBJ2-4,TRBV9
ASSWGTANYGYT,-,TRBJ1-2,TRBV5-6
ASSLATGTNEQF,once,TRBJ2-1,TRBV14
ASSPLGGQETQY,-,TRBJ2-5,TRBV11-2
ASSEARSVDSPLH,-,TRBJ1-6,TRBV2
ASSQNQQRNTEAF,-,TRBJ1-1,TRBV5-4
ASSQDILRNEKLF,-,TRBJ1-4,TRBV4-3
ASSLGGTGAQPQH,-,TRBJ1-5,TRBV28
ASSQEPASENTIY,once,TRBJ1-3,TRBV4-3
ASSSNLEGYYTDTQY,-,TRBJ2-3,TRBV27
ASSSQSNQPQH,-,TRBJ1-5,TRBV7-2
ASSAYSSYNEQF,-,TRBJ2-1,TRBV7-7
ASSSQGGNQPQH,-,TRBJ1-5,TRBV5-1
ASSLFVQIRFTDTQY,once,TRBJ2-3,TRBV13
ATSRSRQRNTIY,-,TRBJ1-3,TRBV15
ASSSWLGRGGTDTQY,-,TRBJ2-3,TRBV7-9
ASSPSYRGSPLH,-,TRBJ1-6,TRBV28
ASSQAPVTGDYTEAF,-,TRBJ1-1,TRBV4-1
ASSPRHSLDNSPLH,-,TRBJ1-6,TRBV2
ASSYPGGAYNEQF,-,TRBJ2-1,TRBV6-6
ASSFGQGRETQY,-,TRBJ2-5,TRBV6-6
ASSPTAAGGYT,-,TRBJ1-2,TRBV7-8
SVADSGTDTQY,-,TRBJ2-3,TRBV29-1
ASSRVFSLSGNTIY,-,TRBJ1-3,TRBV9
ASSVRPREETQY,-,TRBJ2-5,TRBV4-2
ASSPGRFTDTQY,-,TRBJ2-3,TRBV7-3
ASSHLPLLAGGQSTGELF,-,TRBJ2-2,TRBV4-1